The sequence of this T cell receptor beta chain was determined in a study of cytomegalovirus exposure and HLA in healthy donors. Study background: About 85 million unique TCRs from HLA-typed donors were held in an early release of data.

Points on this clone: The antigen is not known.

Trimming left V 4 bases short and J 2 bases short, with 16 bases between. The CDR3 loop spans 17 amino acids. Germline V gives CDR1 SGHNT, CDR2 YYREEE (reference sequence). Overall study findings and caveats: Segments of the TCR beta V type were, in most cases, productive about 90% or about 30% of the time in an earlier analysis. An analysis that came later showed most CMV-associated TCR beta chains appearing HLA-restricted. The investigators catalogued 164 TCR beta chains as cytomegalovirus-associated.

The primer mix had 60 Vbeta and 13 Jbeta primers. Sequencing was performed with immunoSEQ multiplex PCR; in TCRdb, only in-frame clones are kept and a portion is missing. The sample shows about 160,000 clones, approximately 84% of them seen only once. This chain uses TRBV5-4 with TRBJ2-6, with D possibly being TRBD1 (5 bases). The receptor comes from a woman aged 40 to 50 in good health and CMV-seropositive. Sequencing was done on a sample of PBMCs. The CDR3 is CASSVFRGWAGANVLTF. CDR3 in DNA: TGTGCCAGCAGCGTCTTTAGGGGATGGGCTGGGGCCAACGTCCTGACTTTC. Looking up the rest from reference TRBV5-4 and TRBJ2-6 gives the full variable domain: ETGVTQSPTHLIKTRGQQVTLRCSSQSGHNTVSWYQQALGQGPQFIFQYYREEENGRGNFPPRFSGLQFPNYSSELNVNALELDDSALYLCASSVFRGWAGANVLTFGAGSRLTVL.